The clone carrying this TCR beta chain has more than one count but fewer than ten. Its antigen is still unknown. This specimen belongs to a study of identical twins. Study results and caveats: Excess sharing by twins proved weaker in beta out-of-frame sequences.

TCRdb recomputed calls from the 5' RACE reads with MiXCR, one row per CDR3 protein. The profile shows roughly 1.6 million distinct CDR3 sequences, around a third of them singletons. The V end lost 2 bases, the J end lost 2 bases, and 13 bases lay between the germline ends. The CDR3 covers 16 residues. The germline CDR1 and CDR2 sequences are SGHVS and FQNEAQ. All of the donors were Caucasians in good health. The sequence came from a newborn girl in good health. This chain connects TRBV7-8 to TRBJ1-3; possibly TRBD1 for D (5 bases). The source material was cord blood. CDR3 protein: CASSLRMQGTGNTIYF. In nucleotides, the CDR3 is TGTGCCAGCAGCTTACGCATGCAGGGTACTGGAAACACCATATATTTT.